This TCR beta chain came from a study of Graves' ophthalmopathy and Graves' hyperthyroidism. Study results and caveats: In blood appeared most of the expanded thyroid clonotypes whose frequency exceeded 0.001. Distinction of ophthalmopathy from stable hyperthyroidism by a 13-signature model reached 87.88% sensitivity and 81.08% specificity.

Remarks on this clonotype: Its antigen is unknown. This may be a read error, as it is one base from a much larger clone.

Lactation, pregnancy, uncontrolled infections and other autoimmune diseases were all grounds for excluding patients. Germline V gene lookup returns CDR1 LGHDT and CDR2 YNNKEL (reference sequence). There are 12 residues in the CDR3. From RNA, the CDR3 regions of TCR beta chains were amplified and sequenced. Investigators did first-round RT-PCR with HTBI primers, then second-round multiplex PCR. TCRdb reprocessed the multiplex PCR reads via MiXCR and lists one record per CDR3 protein. Here the sample spans around 1.1 million distinct CDR3 sequences, about two fifths being singletons. The sample comprised peripheral blood or thyroid tissue (not recorded which). The source of this sequence is an adult man with Graves' hyperthyroidism. This chain connects TRBV3-1 to TRBJ1-2; the D is unclear. For the CDR3, the DNA is TGTGCCGGCAGCCCCGGGGAGAGGGGCTACACCTTC. Its protein is CAGSPGERGYTF.